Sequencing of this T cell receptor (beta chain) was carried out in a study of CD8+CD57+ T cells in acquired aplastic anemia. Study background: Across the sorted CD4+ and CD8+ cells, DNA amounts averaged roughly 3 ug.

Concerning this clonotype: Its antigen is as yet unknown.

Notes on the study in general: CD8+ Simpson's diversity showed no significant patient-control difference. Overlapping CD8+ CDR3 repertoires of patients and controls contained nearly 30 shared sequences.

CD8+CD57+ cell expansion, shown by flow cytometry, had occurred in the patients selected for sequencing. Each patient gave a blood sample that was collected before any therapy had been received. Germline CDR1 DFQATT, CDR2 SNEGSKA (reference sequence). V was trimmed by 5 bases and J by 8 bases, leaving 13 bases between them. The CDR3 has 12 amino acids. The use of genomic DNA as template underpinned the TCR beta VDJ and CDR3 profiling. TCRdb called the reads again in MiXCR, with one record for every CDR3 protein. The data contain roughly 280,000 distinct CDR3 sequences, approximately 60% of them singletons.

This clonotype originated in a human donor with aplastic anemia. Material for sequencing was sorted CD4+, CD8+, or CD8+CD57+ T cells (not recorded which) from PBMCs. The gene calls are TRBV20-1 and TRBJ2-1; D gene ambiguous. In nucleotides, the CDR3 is TGCAGTGCTTCCGGTATAAAAGATGAGCAGTTCTTC. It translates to CSASGIKDEQFF.